This T cell receptor beta chain was documented in a study of blood T cell repertoires in COVID-19 (dated by TCRdb to about 2020). Describing the broader study: Collaborator samples came from the United States, Italy and Spain and covered acute and convalescent phases of COVID-19. The material from the prospective study consisted of cDNA or gDNA derived from T cells, B-cell-depleted T cells, or PBMCs. Deeply sampled blood TCRbeta repertoires from subjects exposed to, actively infected with, or recovered from COVID-19 were included in the dataset. The repertoires were made available in a free public database intended to serve as a resource for research on the immune response to SARS-CoV-2. The samples were drawn from two sources: the first 160 participants of the ongoing ImmuneRACE study, and fewer than 1,500 subjects contributed by 6 global collaborators. Nearly every sample came with metadata listing a de-identified subject ID, COVID-19 status, age in years and sex. Where available, HLA class I and class II types were obtained from metadata supplied by the sample provider rather than from assay-based typing. The paper as a whole reports these results and caveats: The amount of clinical and demographic metadata varied by source and participant and was provided uncurated.

The CDR3 runs 13 residues from the cysteine to the phenylalanine. Just CDR3 DNA is preserved here, 39 bases in frame from base 1. The germline V gene (reference sequence) provides CDR1 DFQATT and CDR2 SNEGSKA. At the junction V is shortened by 6 bases and J by 4 bases, with 13 bases in between. TCRbeta CDR3 regions were amplified from genomic DNA by means of the immunoSEQ Assay, a bias-controlled multiplex PCR. In the paper's pipeline: Nucleated cell counts per sample were estimated from amplification of reference gene primers within the assay. To quantify the absolute abundance of each unique TCRbeta CDR3 rearrangement, sequence reads were collapsed and filtered. For each sample, productive Simpson clonality was calculated as the square root of Simpson's diversity index across productive rearrangements. The source is immuneACCESS, and TCRdb retained only in-frame sequences with V and J called. Part of the clones is not carried over; for the studies checked, unresolved V genes explain less than half of this, and the remainder is unexplained. V and J calls plus clone size are reproduced from that table; the DNA served to infer D and trimming. This sample lists about 73,000 clones; 65% to 85% were detected once. The ten largest clones capture around 28% of the sample.

Comments on this clone: Its binding antigen is unknown. No clone much larger than this one lies a single base away; base qualities are absent.

Each collaborating institution followed its own protocols to collect whole blood in K2EDTA tubes. For TCRbeta analysis, collaborators shipped samples as frozen whole blood, isolated PBMCs, or DNA extracted from either of those sample types. The sequence joins TRBV20-1 to TRBJ1-5; the D gene cannot be resolved reliably. Sequenced: peripheral blood. The sequence was obtained from a human donor in a cohort sampled during active COVID-19. Here is the DNA: TGCAGTGCCAGTCATCCAGGTAATCAGCCCCAGCATTTT. It translates as CSASHPGNQPQHF.